The T cell receptor beta chain described here comes from a study of T cells after yellow fever vaccination. Study observations and caveats: Post-booster samples contained most primary-vaccination clones (around 95% CD4, approximately 88% CD8). Abundant bulk-population clonotypes could contaminate the FACS-sorted repertoires.

As regards this clonotype: As yet, its antigen is unknown.

Germline lookup yields CDR1 DFQATT and CDR2 SNEGSKA (reference sequence). Between the trimmed V and J ends, which lost 5 bases and 0 bases, there was a span of 10 bases. The CDR3 loop spans 14 amino acids. TCRdb re-called the 5' RACE reads through MiXCR, storing one row per CDR3 protein. The data hold roughly 500,000 distinct CDR3 sequences, with about 19% observed a single time. This sequence was found in a young man who received the YFV17D yellow fever vaccine. V and J are TRBV20-1 and TRBJ2-2; D not resolved. The sample was PBMCs, taken 15 days after the yellow fever booster vaccination. The CDR3: CSALDNSNTGELFF. The DNA of the CDR3 is TGCAGTGCTCTCGACAATTCGAACACCGGGGAGCTGTTTTTT.